These 2 T cell receptor beta chains share one sample of origin, sequenced in a study of blood T cell repertoires in COVID-19. The data were produced by immunoSEQ multiplex PCR, yet TCRdb's version contains in-frame clones alone and is incomplete. Among 300,000 to 350,000 clones listed, around 90% were seen once. The sample comprised peripheral blood. The source of these receptors is a man aged 30 to 39 with COVID-19, enrolled during active disease.

The V gene is TRBV25-1, the J gene TRBJ2-1; TRBD1 might be the D (5 bases). The CDR3 runs to 15 residues. Germline-derived CDR1 and CDR2 are MGHDK and SYGVNS. The V end lost 7 bases, the J end lost 1 base, and 14 bases lay between the germline ends. The DNA of the CDR3 is TGTGCCAGCAATGAGATCCAGGGATCCTACAATGAGCAGTTCTTC. It translates to CASNEIQGSYNEQFF.

The chain is built from TRBV5-8 and TRBJ2-5, with 8 bases that match TRBD1. CDR1 is SGHTS and CDR2 is YDEGEE in the germline V gene. V shed 4 bases and J 5 bases; nucleotides not matched to a gene: 7. This CDR3 comprises 14 residues. Here the CDR3 DNA reads TGTGCCAGCAGCAGGGGACAGGCCGGGGAGACCCAGTACTTC. It specifies CASSRGQAGETQYF.